These T cell receptor beta chains were read from a single sample in a study of T cells in Graves' hyperthyroidism and ophthalmopathy. TCRdb redid the calling of the multiplex PCR reads with MiXCR, one entry per CDR3 protein. The sample gives 250,000 or so distinct CDR3 sequences, about 14% of which show up once; about an eighth is in the top ten. The specimen sequenced was blood. These receptors originate from a woman between 35 and 50 years old with Graves' hyperthyroidism that later progressed to Graves' ophthalmopathy. Both conserved end residues are part of each CDR3. Size is omitted from some rows. Given values are once, few, many or a class for expanded clones.

many TRBJ1-2 TRBV30 CAWSVRPSLYGYTF
- TRBJ2-1 TRBV6-2/TRBV6-3 CASSFSGLAGVYNEQFF
- TRBJ2-4 TRBV5-6 CASSLGRNIQYF
many TRBJ1-3 TRBV2 CASSENRGGNTIYF
- TRBJ1-6 TRBV28 CASGFAQASPLHF
many TRBJ2-1 TRBV6-5 CASSHFRTLLADNEQFF
many TRBJ2-7 TRBV3-1 CASSQSLTEIYEQYF
many TRBJ2-2 TRBV18 CASSRSGTNTGELFF
many TRBJ2-3 TRBV2 CASGRRGLSTDTQYF
- TRBJ2-6 TRBV9 CASSVDRDSGANVLTF
many TRBJ2-3 TRBV7-8 CASSLVWGEPRTDTQYF
few TRBJ2-1 TRBV7-9 CASSPRAGRSYNEQFF
many TRBJ1-5 TRBV5-8 CASSLVTFRFDQPQHF
- TRBJ1-6 TRBV3-1 CASSQGADRWTSPLHF
- TRBJ2-5 TRBV19 CASSTPGPQETQYF
many TRBJ1-2 TRBV28 CASSSLITGKNGYTF
many TRBJ2-7 TRBV4-1 CASSQLGHKSDEQYF
few TRBJ2-1 TRBV6-2/TRBV6-3 CASSYGLAGVMENEQFF
- TRBJ2-1 TRBV2 CASTPGLAGVQNEQFF
many TRBJ1-2 TRBV7-8 CASSLALYGYTF
many TRBJ2-1 TRBV15 CATSTGLAGYNEQFF
many TRBJ1-2 TRBV28 CASSQAYVNYGYTF
few TRBJ1-2 TRBV7-9 CASSLKDGTTGPRLDGYTF
many TRBJ2-7 TRBV6-1 CASSQDGLMLGEQYF
- TRBJ2-6 TRBV28 CASSPRGAYGANVLTF
- TRBJ1-4 TRBV3-1 CASSQGPEKLFF
many TRBJ2-4 TRBV28 CASSPRLAGNIQYF
many TRBJ2-7 TRBV29-1 CSADAWDFYEQYF
many TRBJ2-1 TRBV28 CASSLRQGLVNEQFF
many TRBJ2-1 TRBV7-3 CASSPSGGYNEQFF
many TRBJ1-4 TRBV6-1 CASRTLLGVFEKLFF
- TRBJ2-1 TRBV9 CASSAPQGRPYNEQFF